One and the same sample provided the 31 T cell receptor beta chains below, sequenced in a study of tumor-infiltrating lymphocytes in primary liver carcinoma. Co-extracting RNA and DNA was done with about 17-30 mg of unsorted bulk tissue as input. Constant-region priming of about 520 ng total RNA yielded TCR beta cDNA. ARM-PCR, slightly modified, supplied the TCR beta libraries through three nested multiplex PCR rounds. The two initial PCR rounds, around 11 cycles each, used TRBV1-TRBV30 forward and C-beta reverse primers. MiXCR, run by TCRdb on the multiplex PCR reads, gives a single entry per CDR3 protein. The sample holds 150,000 to 200,000 distinct CDR3 sequences; 85% are singletons and the top ten take 15% to 20%. Material for sequencing was tumor tissue from primary liver carcinoma. These receptors all stem from a man in his forties with primary liver carcinoma and hepatitis B virus infection.

Worth noting for this clonotype: The CDR3 end shows no conserved phenylalanine or tryptophan, and so a read error is likely. The chain has TRBV7-8 and TRBJ2-7; TRBD1 matches 10 bases. The germline V gene has CDR1 SGHVS and CDR2 FQNEAQ. The CDR3 contains 15 residues. In DNA form, the CDR3 reads TGTGCCAGCAGCTCTTATGACAGGGGGCCCTACGAACAGTACTGC. Translating it yields CASSSYDRGPYEQYC.

Points on this clonotype: A read error is possible here, since a much larger clone lies one base away. The chain uses TRBV5-1 and TRBJ2-7; perhaps TRBD2 as D (5 bases). V was clipped by 4 bases and J by 3 bases, with 20 bases between them. CDR3 size: 16 residues. From germline, CDR1 is SGHRS and CDR2 YFSETQ. The CDR3 spells CASSLGSTNGVYEQYF. As DNA, the CDR3 is TGCGCCAGCAGCCTGGGGTCGACTAACGGAGTCTACGAGCAGTACTTC.

This clonotype was observed once. At one end the junction does not follow the germline gene, possibly because of a read error. V usage is TRBV6-1 and J usage is TRBJ1-1, with D uncertain. Germline loops: CDR1 MNHNS, CDR2 SASEGT. The length of the CDR3 is 13 residues. In DNA, the CDR3 is TGTCCCAGCTGTGATGGTAGGAACACTGAAGCTTTCTTT. Translated, it gives CPSCDGRNTEAFF.

The genes are TRBV11-2 and TRBJ2-1; no reliable D call. The V gene lost 5 bases and the J gene lost 16 bases, with 24 bases spanning the gap. Germline V lookup: CDR1 SGHAT, CDR2 FQNNGV. The CDR3 length is 14 residues. CDR3 sequence: CASSPDGGYNEEFF. DNA of the CDR3: TGTGCCAGCAGCCCCGATGGCGGCTACAATGAGGAATTCTTC. The full variable domain, rest sourced from reference TRBV11-2 and TRBJ2-1, is EAGVAQSPRYKIIEKRQSVAFWCNPISGHATLYWYQQILGQGPKLLIQFQNNGVVDDSQLPKDRFSAERLKGVDSTLKIQPAKLEDSAVYLCASSPDGGYNEEFFGPGTRLTVL.

The V gene is TRBV6-1, the J gene TRBJ2-1, with 11 bases lining up with TRBD2. Germline-derived CDR1 and CDR2 are MNHNS and SASEGT. V was pared by 5 bases and J by 11 bases, with 11 bases of the junction left unmatched. The CDR3 totals 15 residues. As DNA, the CDR3 is TGTGCCAGCAGTAGCGGGACTAGCGGCCAATGGAAGCAGTTCTTC. It yields the protein CASSSGTSGQWKQFF.

About this clonotype itself: A much larger clone is a single base away; this may be a read error. This chain joins TRBV19 and TRBJ1-5, with D possibly being TRBD1 (6 bases). CDR3 length: 11 amino acids. V lost 8 bases and J lost 5, with 7 bases in between. CDR1 and CDR2 from the germline V gene are LNHDA and SQIVND (reference sequence). The CDR3 here is CASEGDQPQHF. Written as DNA, the CDR3 is TGTGCCAGTGAGGGGGATCAGCCCCAGCATTTT.

This clonotype occurred once. At one end the junction does not follow the germline gene, possibly because of a read error. The chain combines TRBV6-5 with TRBJ2-3; 7 bases match TRBD1. CDR3 length: 15 amino acids. Germline lookup yields CDR1 MNHEY and CDR2 SVGAGI. CDR3 bases: TGTACCAGCTGGGGAACAGGGGTACAAACAGATACGCAGTATTTT. Translated, it gives CTSWGTGVQTDTQYF.

This clonotype has only one observation. Mismatch with germline at one junction end may stem from a read error. The chain is built from TRBV7-9 and TRBJ1-5, with 7 bases aligning to TRBD1. The CDR3 is 15 residues long. CDR1 and CDR2 from the germline V gene are SEHNR and FQNEAQ (reference sequence). The CDR3 loop is CATSLQGLGNQPQHF. CDR3 coding DNA: TGTGCCACCAGCCTACAGGGGCTAGGGAATCAGCCCCAGCATTTT.

Concerning this clonotype: Compared with germline, one end of the junction differs, possibly owing to a read error. V usage is TRBV10-2 and J usage is TRBJ2-2; D unresolved. The CDR3 is 15 amino acids. CDR1 and CDR2 (germline): WSHSY, SAAADI. The CDR3 sequence is CACSFPVGNTGELFF. The CDR3 DNA sequence: TGCGCCTGCAGTTTCCCAGTGGGCAACACCGGGGAGCTGTTTTTT.

The V gene is TRBV28, the J gene TRBJ2-1; the match to TRBD1 covers 8 bases. J lost 8 bases, V lost 4 bases, and 7 bases had no gene match. CDR1 is MDHEN, CDR2 SYDVKM, per germline. The CDR3 is 14 residues long. CDR3 nucleotides: TGTGCCAGCAGTTCCCCCAGGGGGCGGGATGAGCAGTTCTTC. Protein product: CASSSPRGRDEQFF.

V and J are TRBV20-1 and TRBJ2-1, with 8 bases aligning to TRBD2. Germline V gives CDR1 DFQATT, CDR2 SNEGSKA (reference sequence). CDR3 length: 15 amino acids. Losses at the gene ends were 3 bases for V and 0 bases for J; bases not matched to a gene: 4. This chain's CDR3 is CSARRAGGSYNEQFF. In DNA, the CDR3 is TGCAGTGCTAGGCGGGCGGGGGGCTCCTACAATGAGCAGTTCTTC.

This clonotype was seen only a few times. No conserved phenylalanine or tryptophan is present at the end of the CDR3, so a read error is the likely explanation. The chain uses TRBV11-1 and TRBJ2-7; D is ambiguous. The CDR3 contains 15 residues. The germline gives CDR1 SGHAT, CDR2 FQDESV (reference sequence). CDR3 sequence reads: CASSSSRDSSYEQYY. CDR3 DNA: TGTGCCAGCAGCTCATCCCGCGACTCCTCCTATGAGCAGTACTAC.

About this clonotype itself: The germline gene is not matched at one end of the junction; a read error may be the cause. The chain combines TRBV10-3 with TRBJ1-2, with a weak D call TRBD1 (6 bases). The CDR3 extends over 16 amino acids. Germline loops: CDR1 ENHRY, CDR2 SYGVKD. CDR3 DNA: TGTGGCATCAGTGAGTCAACAGGGCCCTCAGCCTATGGCTACACCTTC. It encodes CGISESTGPSAYGYTF.

This clonotype was detected only a few times. This clone may be a read error of a much larger clone one base away. Here the CDR3 omits its conserved ending phenylalanine or tryptophan, so a read error is the likely source. The limits of the CDR3 on the DNA are not certain, so only TCRdb's listed CDR3 is given. CDR3 loop: CASSRYPREKYL. The V and J genes are TRBV14 and TRBJ2-7. Termini included, the CDR3 measures 12 amino acids. Germline V gives CDR1 SGHDN, CDR2 FVKESK.

About this clonotype itself: At one end the junction does not follow the germline gene, possibly because of a read error. In DNA, the CDR3 is TGTGCCAGCAGCTTAGATAGGGGCGGAATGCTCTACAATGAACAGTTCTTC. Residues: CASSLDRGGMLYNEQFF. The V gene is TRBV11-2, the J gene TRBJ2-1; TRBD1 is a possible D gene (5 bases). Germline CDR1 is SGHAT and CDR2 is FQNNGV. This CDR3 is built from 17 residues.

Ten or more counts support this clonotype. The chain joins TRBV6-5 to TRBJ2-1; 12 nucleotides agree with TRBD2. J gave up 4 bases and V 5 bases, and 9 bases lay outside the gene matches. From germline, CDR1 is MNHEY and CDR2 SVGAGI. The CDR3 is made up of 17 amino acids. The CDR3 DNA reads as TGTGCCAGCAGTAAATCTAGCGGGAGGGGGGGGTACAATGAGCAGTTCTTC. This gives the protein CASSKSSGRGGYNEQFF.

The chain links TRBV5-4 to TRBJ2-5; no firm D call. The germline V gene encodes CDR1 SGHNT and CDR2 YYREEE (reference sequence). V was cut by 5 bases and J by 5 bases, with 13 bases left in between. The CDR3 length is 13 residues. CDR3 sequence: CASSPQNVETQYF. The CDR3 bases are TGTGCCAGCAGTCCCCAAAACGTCGAGACCCAGTACTTC.

A note on this clonotype: Sequence at one end of the junction differs from germline and may be a read error. This rearrangement joins TRBV12-3 or TRBV12-4 to TRBJ2-3; TRBD2 is a possible D gene (6 bases). The CDR3 loop spans 16 amino acids. CDR3 sequence (DNA): TGTGCCAACAGTTTAGATTCTAACGGGAGTACAGATACGCAGTATTTT. Protein: CANSLDSNGSTDTQYF.

This clonotype was picked up one time. The chain has TRBV11-2 and TRBJ1-6; weak D call: TRBD1 (5 bases). CDR1 is SGHAT and CDR2 is FQNNGV in the germline V gene. V lost 7 bases and J lost 18, with 22 bases in between. CDR3 length: 13 amino acids. The CDR3 nucleotides read TGTGCCAGCACCGGGACGAGGAATTCACCCACCCACTTT. Translation gives CASTGTRNSPTHF.

V usage is TRBV11-2 and J usage is TRBJ2-7; perhaps D is TRBD1 or TRBD2 (6 bases each). Germline V gene data show CDR1 as SGHAT and CDR2 as FQNNGV. The CDR3 covers 12 residues. Trimming took off 10 bases at V and 13 bases at J, with 23 bases between the two ends. CDR3 sequence (DNA): TGTGCCACCAGTCCCGGGGGCTACGAGCGATACTTC. Protein product: CATSPGGYERYF.

With respect to this clonotype: Germline and junction disagree at one end, which may indicate a read error. This chain joins TRBV11-1 and TRBJ2-7, with D possibly being TRBD2 (6 bases). Germline V CDR1 and CDR2: SGHAT, FQDESV (reference sequence). This CDR3 is built from 17 residues. Here the CDR3 DNA reads TGTACTAGCAGCTTAGGGCCGGCGGGTGAAAGCTCCTACGACCAGTACTTC. It encodes CTSSLGPAGESSYDQYF.

Comments on this clonotype: One end of the junction varies from germline; a read error may be responsible. The J gene is TRBJ1-6, the V gene TRBV14; no reliable D call. The CDR3 runs 16 residues. Germline V gene sequence: CDR1 SGHDN, CDR2 FVKESK. DNA for the CDR3: TGTGCCAGCAGCCAAGGGGTCGTGAGCTTTAATTCACCCCTCCACTTC. Protein: CASSQGVVSFNSPLHF.

The rearrangement links TRBV11-2 to TRBJ2-6, with D possibly being TRBD2 (5 bases). Per the germline V gene, CDR1 is SGHAT and CDR2 is FQNNGV. The CDR3 consists of 15 residues. V was trimmed by 9 bases and J by 0 bases, leaving 12 bases between them. This CDR3 is CARQRSRSGANVLTF. The CDR3 DNA is TGTGCCAGGCAGCGGTCGCGCTCTGGGGCCAACGTCCTGACTTTC.

This clonotype was observed many times. This chain joins TRBV7-9 and TRBJ1-2; tentatively, D is TRBD1 (5 bases). The CDR3 is made up of 14 amino acids. Germline CDR1 SEHNR, CDR2 FQNEAQ (reference sequence). V was clipped by 3 bases and J by 3 bases, with 11 bases between them. The chain's CDR3 is CASSFAGWDYGYTF. The CDR3 nucleotides are TGTGCCAGCAGCTTCGCAGGGTGGGACTATGGCTACACCTTC.

Notes on this clonotype: A read error may account for a junction end that differs from germline. V gene TRBV5-4 combines with J gene TRBJ2-2; 13 bases align to TRBD2. CDR3 length: 18 amino acids. In germline, CDR1 is SGHNT, CDR2 YYREEE (reference sequence). The CDR3 loop reads CASSLGLAGGRNTGELFF. CDR3 sequence (DNA): TGTGCCAGCAGCTTGGGACTAGCGGGAGGTAGGAACACAGGGGAGCTGTTTTTT.

This chain connects TRBV28 to TRBJ2-3, with 12 bases identical to TRBD2. CDR3 length: 16 amino acids. Germline V gene lookup returns CDR1 MDHEN and CDR2 SYDVKM. The V segment lost 7 bases and the J segment 3 bases; nucleotides outside the gene matches: 8. The CDR3 region is CASTHTSGRKTDTQYF. The CDR3 DNA follows: TGTGCCAGCACCCACACTAGCGGGAGGAAAACAGATACGCAGTATTTT.

This clonotype was detected ten times or more. V is TRBV30 and J is TRBJ2-2; D is possibly TRBD2 (7 bases). The CDR3 totals 16 residues. V lost 3 bases and J lost 2, with 16 bases in between. The germline CDR1 and CDR2 sequences are GTSNPN and SVGIG (reference sequence). The CDR3 region is CAWRLGGARNTGELFF. Here the CDR3 DNA reads TGTGCCTGGAGGCTTGGGGGGGCTCGAAACACCGGGGAGCTGTTTTTT. The full variable domain, with the rest looked up from reference TRBV30 and TRBJ2-2, is SQTIHQWPATLVQPVGSPLSLECTVEGTSNPNLYWYRQAAGRGLQLLFYSVGIGQISSEVPQNLSASRPQDRQFILSSKKLLLSDSGFYLCAWRLGGARNTGELFFGEGSRLTVL.

The V call is TRBV4-2, the J call TRBJ1-3; possibly TRBD1 for D (6 bases). CDR1 is LGHNA, CDR2 YNFKEQ, per germline. Trimming shortened V by 0 bases and J by 0 bases, and 24 bases separated the two germline ends. This CDR3 has 21 residues. CDR3 coding DNA: TGTGCCAGCAGCCAAGAAGGCTTGACAGGAGATCGTATTTCCTCTGGAAACACCATATATTTT. Its protein product is CASSQEGLTGDRISSGNTIYF.

The chain combines TRBV4-2 with TRBJ2-2; 9 bases match TRBD1. Per germline, CDR1 LGHNA and CDR2 YNFKEQ. The CDR3 is made up of 14 amino acids. V shed 10 bases and J 15 bases; nucleotides not matched to a gene: 18. The CDR3 loop reads CAITGTGNTGELFF. The CDR3 DNA reads as TGTGCCATTACCGGGACAGGGAACACCGGGGAATTGTTTTTT.

As for this clonotype: Germline and junction disagree at one end, which may indicate a read error. The J gene is TRBJ1-1, the V gene TRBV4-1; D possibly corresponds to TRBD1 (6 bases). Germline V gene sequence: CDR1 MGHRA, CDR2 YSYEKL. There are 13 residues in the CDR3. CDR3 coding DNA: TGCGCCAGCAGCCTTGGACAGATCACTGAAACTTTCTTT. Its protein is CASSLGQITETFF.

This clonotype has ten or more counts. V usage is TRBV7-9 and J usage is TRBJ2-3; 12 bases align to TRBD2. Trimming cost V 2 bases and J 2 bases; bases outside gene matches: 2. Germline CDR1 is SEHNR and CDR2 is FQNEAQ (reference sequence). The length of the CDR3 is 16 residues. CDR3 coding DNA: TGTGCCAGCAGCTTACTAGCGGGAGGGACCACAGATACGCAGTATTTT. Translated, it gives CASSLLAGGTTDTQYF.